Listed below are T cell receptor beta chains from one sample, sequenced in a study of cytomegalovirus exposure and HLA in healthy donors. Only in-frame clones appear in the TCRdb table, and some are missing; sequencing was by immunoSEQ multiplex PCR. The table has about 160,000 clones, less than 85% seen once. The sample comprised PBMCs. The receptors here all came from a boy aged 2 to 9 in good health and CMV-seronegative. CDR3s include the opening cysteine and the closing phenylalanine or tryptophan. The D gene is left open where the match is weak. Expanded clones get a size class; other rows say once, few or many, or leave the size out.

clone size	D gene	V gene	J gene	CDR3 protein	CDR3 DNA
.	.	TRBV7-9	TRBJ1-1	CASSLYREGSEAFF	TGTGCCAGCAGCTTATACAGGGAAGGGTCTGAAGCTTTCTTT
.	.	TRBV28	TRBJ2-4	CASSLRQIAKNIQYF	TGTGCCAGCAGTTTGAGACAGATAGCCAAAAACATTCAGTACTTC
.	.	TRBV7-2	TRBJ2-3	CASSLVPGLYTQYF	TGTGCCAGCAGCTTAGTGCCAGGGCTTTATACGCAGTATTTT
.	.	TRBV15	TRBJ2-3	CATSRDGQGSTDTQYF	TGTGCCACCAGCAGAGATGGCCAGGGGAGCACAGATACGCAGTATTTT
.	TRBD1	TRBV28	TRBJ1-5	CASSTPTGVGNQPQHF	TGTGCCAGCAGTACCCCGACAGGGGTAGGCAATCAGCCCCAGCATTTT
.	.	TRBV19	TRBJ1-5	CASSIDGGGQGSQPQHF	TGTGCCAGTAGTATAGATGGGGGAGGCCAGGGAAGTCAGCCCCAGCATTTT
.	.	TRBV4-1	TRBJ1-3	CASSHDGQYTGNTIYF	TGCGCCAGCAGCCACGATGGACAGTACACAGGAAACACCATATATTTT
.	.	TRBV28	TRBJ2-7	CASSLFRSGRYEQYF	TGTGCCAGCAGTTTATTCCGTAGCGGACGCTACGAGCAGTACTTC
.	.	TRBV6-6	TRBJ1-2	CASSSTAESYTF	TGTGCCAGCAGTTCGACGGCGGAGAGCTACACCTTC
.	TRBD1	TRBV2	TRBJ2-1	CASNLDRAYEQFF	TGTGCCAGCAACCTAGACAGGGCATATGAGCAGTTCTTC
.	.	TRBV2	TRBJ1-5	CASSGGAGQPQHF	TGTGCCAGCAGTGGAGGAGCTGGGCAGCCCCAGCATTTT
few	.	TRBV27	TRBJ1-1	CASSWGGPSEAFF	TGTGCCAGCAGTTGGGGGGGTCCCTCTGAAGCTTTCTTT
.	.	TRBV19	TRBJ1-5	CASSISGKPGAEPQHF	TGTGCCAGTAGTATAAGTGGAAAACCAGGGGCTGAGCCCCAGCATTTT
.	.	TRBV6-1	TRBJ2-2	CASSLFMAGELFF	TGTGCCAGCAGCCTATTCATGGCCGGGGAGCTGTTTTTT
.	TRBD2	TRBV23-1	TRBJ2-7	CASTKTSGTHSYEQYF	TGCGCCAGCACCAAGACTAGCGGGACCCACTCCTACGAGCAGTACTTC
.	.	TRBV19	TRBJ2-2	CASRIGGGTGELFF	TGTGCCAGTAGGATAGGGGGGGGGACCGGGGAGCTGTTTTTT
.	TRBD1	TRBV9	TRBJ2-1	CASSDRDRGHEQFF	TGTGCCAGCAGCGACCGGGACAGGGGACATGAGCAGTTCTTC